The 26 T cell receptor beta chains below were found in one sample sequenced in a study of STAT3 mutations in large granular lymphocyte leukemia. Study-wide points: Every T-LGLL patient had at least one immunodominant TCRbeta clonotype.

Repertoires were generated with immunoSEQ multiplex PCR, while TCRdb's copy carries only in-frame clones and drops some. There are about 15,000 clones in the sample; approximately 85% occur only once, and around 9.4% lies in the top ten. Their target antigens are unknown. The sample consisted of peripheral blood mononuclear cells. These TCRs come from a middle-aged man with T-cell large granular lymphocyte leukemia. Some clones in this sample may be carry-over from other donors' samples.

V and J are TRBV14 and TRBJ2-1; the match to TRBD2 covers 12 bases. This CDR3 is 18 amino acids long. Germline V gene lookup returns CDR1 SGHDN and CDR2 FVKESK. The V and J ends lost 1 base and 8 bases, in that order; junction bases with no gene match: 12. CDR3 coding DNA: TGTGCCAGCAGCCAAGGACTGATTCTAGCGGGAGGGCCCGATGAGCAGTTCTTC. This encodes CASSQGLILAGGPDEQFF.

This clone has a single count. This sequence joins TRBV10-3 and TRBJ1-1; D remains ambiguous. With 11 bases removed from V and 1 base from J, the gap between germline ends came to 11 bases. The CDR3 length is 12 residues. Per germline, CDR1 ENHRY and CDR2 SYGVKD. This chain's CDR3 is CAALAGNTEAFF. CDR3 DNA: TGTGCCGCACTGGCAGGGAACACTGAAGCTTTCTTT.

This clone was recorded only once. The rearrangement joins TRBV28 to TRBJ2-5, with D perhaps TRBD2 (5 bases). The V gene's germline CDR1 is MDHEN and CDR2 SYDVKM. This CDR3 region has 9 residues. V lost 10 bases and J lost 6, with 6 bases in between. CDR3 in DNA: TGTGCCACCGGGAAGACCCAGTACTTC. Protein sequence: CATGKTQYF.

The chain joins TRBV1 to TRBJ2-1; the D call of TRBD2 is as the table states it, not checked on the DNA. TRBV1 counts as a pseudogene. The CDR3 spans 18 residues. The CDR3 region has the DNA TGCACCAGCAGCCAAGAGTCAGCGGGGGGGCTCCGAATACATGAGCAGTTCTTC. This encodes CTSSQESAGGLRIHEQFF.

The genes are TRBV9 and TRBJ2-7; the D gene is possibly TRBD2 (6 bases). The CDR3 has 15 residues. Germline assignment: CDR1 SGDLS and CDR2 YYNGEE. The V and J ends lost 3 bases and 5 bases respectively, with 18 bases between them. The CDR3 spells CASSASGTPPNEQYF. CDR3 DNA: TGTGCCAGCAGCGCTTCCGGGACTCCCCCCAACGAGCAGTACTTC.

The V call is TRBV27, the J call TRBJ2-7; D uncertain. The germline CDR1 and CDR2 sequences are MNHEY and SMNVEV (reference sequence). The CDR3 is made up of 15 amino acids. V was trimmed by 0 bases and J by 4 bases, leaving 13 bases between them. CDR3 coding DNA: TGTGCCAGCAGTTTATCGTCACGTGTCGCTTACGAGCAGTACTTC. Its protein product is CASSLSSRVAYEQYF.

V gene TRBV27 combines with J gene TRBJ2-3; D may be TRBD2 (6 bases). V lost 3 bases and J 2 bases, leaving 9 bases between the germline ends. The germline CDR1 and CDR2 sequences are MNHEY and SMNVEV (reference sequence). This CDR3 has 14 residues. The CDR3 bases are TGTGCCAGCAGTTTGGGGGACTTCACAGATACGCAGTATTTT. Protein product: CASSLGDFTDTQYF.

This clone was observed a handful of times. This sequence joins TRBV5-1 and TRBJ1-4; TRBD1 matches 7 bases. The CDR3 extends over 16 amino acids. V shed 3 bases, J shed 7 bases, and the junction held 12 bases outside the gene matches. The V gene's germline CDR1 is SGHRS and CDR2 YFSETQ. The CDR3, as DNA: TGCGCCAGCAGCTACTTCAAAGGGGGCGTGGGTGAAAAACTGTTTTTT. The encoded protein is CASSYFKGGVGEKLFF.

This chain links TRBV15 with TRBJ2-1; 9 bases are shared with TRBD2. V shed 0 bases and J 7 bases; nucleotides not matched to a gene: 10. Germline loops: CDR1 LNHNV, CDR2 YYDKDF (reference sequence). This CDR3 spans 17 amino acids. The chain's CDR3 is CATSRDHSSGSGNEQFF. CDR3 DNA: TGTGCCACCAGCAGAGATCACAGTAGCGGGAGTGGAAATGAGCAGTTCTTC.

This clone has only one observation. The CDR3 DNA sequence: TGTGCCAGCGGATTCGACAGGGGAAATTCACCCCTCCACTTT. Translating it yields CASGFDRGNSPLHF. The V and J genes are TRBV18 and TRBJ1-6, with 8 bases fitting TRBD1. The CDR3 has 14 amino acids. V was clipped by 8 bases and J by 7 bases; unmatched bases: 7. Germline CDR1 KGHSH, CDR2 LQKENI.

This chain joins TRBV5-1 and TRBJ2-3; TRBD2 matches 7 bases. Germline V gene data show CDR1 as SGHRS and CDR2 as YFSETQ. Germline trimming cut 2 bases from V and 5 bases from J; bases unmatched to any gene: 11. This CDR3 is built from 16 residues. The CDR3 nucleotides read TGCGCCAGCAGCTTTGGATGGTCAGGGAGGGGAGATACGCAGTATTTT. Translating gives CASSFGWSGRGDTQYF.

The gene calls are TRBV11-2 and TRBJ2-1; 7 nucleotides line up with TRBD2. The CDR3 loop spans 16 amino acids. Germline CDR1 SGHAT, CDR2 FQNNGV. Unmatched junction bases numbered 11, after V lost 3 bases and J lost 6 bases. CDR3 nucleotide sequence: TGTGCCAGCAGCTTTACAGGCGGGAGAGGGGTCAATGAGCAGTTCTTC. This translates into CASSFTGGRGVNEQFF.

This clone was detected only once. CDR3: CASSIAGGTYEQYF. CDR3 bases: TGTGCCAGCAGCATAGCGGGAGGGACCTACGAGCAGTACTTC. V and J are TRBV14 and TRBJ2-7, with TRBD2 matching over 11 bases. CDR1 is SGHDN, CDR2 FVKESK, per germline. The CDR3 runs to 14 residues. V lost 5 bases to trimming and J lost 2 bases; unmatched junction nucleotides: 2.

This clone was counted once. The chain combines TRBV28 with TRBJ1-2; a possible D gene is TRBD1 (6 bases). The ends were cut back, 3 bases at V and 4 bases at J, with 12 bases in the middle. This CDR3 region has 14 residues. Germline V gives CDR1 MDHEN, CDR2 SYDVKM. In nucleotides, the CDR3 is TGTGCCAGCAGTTTCCCCGGGGGCGGCTATGGCTACACCTTC. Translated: CASSFPGGGYGYTF.

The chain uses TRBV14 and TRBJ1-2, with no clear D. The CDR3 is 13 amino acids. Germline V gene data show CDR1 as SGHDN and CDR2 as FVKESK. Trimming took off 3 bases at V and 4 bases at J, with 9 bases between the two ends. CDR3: CASSQGYRYGYTF. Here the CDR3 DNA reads TGTGCCAGCAGCCAGGGTTATCGCTATGGCTACACCTTC. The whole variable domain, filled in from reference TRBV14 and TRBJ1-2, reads EAGVTQFPSHSVIEKGQTVTLRCDPISGHDNLYWYRRVMGKEIKFLLHFVKESKQDESGMPNNRFLAERTGGTYSTLKVQPAELEDSGVYFCASSQGYRYGYTFGSGTRLTVV.

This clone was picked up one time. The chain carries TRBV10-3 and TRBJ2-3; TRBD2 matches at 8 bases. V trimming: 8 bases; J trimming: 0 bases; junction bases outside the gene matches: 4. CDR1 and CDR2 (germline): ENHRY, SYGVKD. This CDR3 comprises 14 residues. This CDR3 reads CAISQRESTDTQYF. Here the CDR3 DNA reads TGTGCCATCTCCCAGCGGGAGAGCACAGATACGCAGTATTTT.

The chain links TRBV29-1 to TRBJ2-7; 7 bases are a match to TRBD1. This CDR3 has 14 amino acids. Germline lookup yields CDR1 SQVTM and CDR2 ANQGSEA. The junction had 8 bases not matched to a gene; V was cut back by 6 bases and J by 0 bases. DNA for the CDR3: TGCAGCGTATCAAAGGGACAGCTCTCCTACGAGCAGTACTTC. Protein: CSVSKGQLSYEQYF.

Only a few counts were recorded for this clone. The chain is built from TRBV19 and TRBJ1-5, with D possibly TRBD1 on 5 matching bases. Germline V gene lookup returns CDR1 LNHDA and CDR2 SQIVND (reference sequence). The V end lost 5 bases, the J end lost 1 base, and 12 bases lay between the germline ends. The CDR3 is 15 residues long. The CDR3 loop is CASSPGTRSNQPQHF. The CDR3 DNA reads TGTGCCAGTAGTCCCGGGACGAGGAGCAATCAGCCCCAGCATTTT.

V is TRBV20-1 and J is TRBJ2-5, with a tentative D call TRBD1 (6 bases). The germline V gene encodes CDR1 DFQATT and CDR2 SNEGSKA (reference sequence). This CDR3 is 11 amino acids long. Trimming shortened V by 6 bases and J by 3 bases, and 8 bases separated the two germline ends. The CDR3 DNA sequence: TGCAGTGCCGGACAGAAAGAGACCCAGTACTTC. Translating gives CSAGQKETQYF.

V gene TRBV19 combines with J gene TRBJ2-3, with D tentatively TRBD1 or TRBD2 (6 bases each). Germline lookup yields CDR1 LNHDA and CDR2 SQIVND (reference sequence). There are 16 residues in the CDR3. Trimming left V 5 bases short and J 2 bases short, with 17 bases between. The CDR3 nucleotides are TGTGCCAGTAGTCCCTTTGAGGGGGGCTACACAGATACGCAGTATTTT. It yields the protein CASSPFEGGYTDTQYF.

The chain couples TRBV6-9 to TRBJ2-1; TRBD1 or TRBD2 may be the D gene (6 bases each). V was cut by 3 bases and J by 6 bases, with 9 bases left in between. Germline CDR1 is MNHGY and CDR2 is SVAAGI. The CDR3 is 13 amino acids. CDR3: CASSYKGGNEQFF. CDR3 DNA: TGTGCCAGCAGTTACAAGGGGGGCAATGAGCAGTTCTTC.

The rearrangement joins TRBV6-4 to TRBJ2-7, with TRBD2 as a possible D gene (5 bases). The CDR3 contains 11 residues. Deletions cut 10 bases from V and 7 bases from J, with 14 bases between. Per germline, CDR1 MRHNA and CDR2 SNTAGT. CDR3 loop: CATGEPAEQYF. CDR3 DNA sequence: TGTGCCACCGGGGAGCCGGCAGAGCAGTACTTC.

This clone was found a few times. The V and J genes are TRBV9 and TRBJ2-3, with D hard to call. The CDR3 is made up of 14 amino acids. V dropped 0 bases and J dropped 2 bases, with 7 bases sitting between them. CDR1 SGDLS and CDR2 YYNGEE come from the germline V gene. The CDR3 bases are TGTGCCAGCAGCGTAGTAGGTTTCACAGATACGCAGTATTTT. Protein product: CASSVVGFTDTQYF. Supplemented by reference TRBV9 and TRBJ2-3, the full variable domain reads DSGVTQTPKHLITATGQRVTLRCSPRSGDLSVYWYQQSLDQGLQFLIQYYNGEERAKGNILERFSAQQFPDLHSELNLSSLELGDSALYFCASSVVGFTDTQYFGPGTRLTVL.

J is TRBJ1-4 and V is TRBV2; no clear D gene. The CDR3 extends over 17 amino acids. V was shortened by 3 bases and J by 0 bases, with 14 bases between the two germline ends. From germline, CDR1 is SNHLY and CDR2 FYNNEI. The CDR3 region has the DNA TGTGCCAGCAGTGATCACCCTTGGGTTGCAACTAATGAAAAACTGTTTTTT. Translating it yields CASSDHPWVATNEKLFF.

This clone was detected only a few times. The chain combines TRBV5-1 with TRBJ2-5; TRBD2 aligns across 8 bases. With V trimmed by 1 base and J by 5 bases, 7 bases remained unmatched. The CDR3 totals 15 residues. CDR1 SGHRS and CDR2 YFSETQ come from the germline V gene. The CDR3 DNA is TGCGCCAGCAGCTTGATACGGGAGGGCCGCGAGACCCAGTACTTC. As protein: CASSLIREGRETQYF.

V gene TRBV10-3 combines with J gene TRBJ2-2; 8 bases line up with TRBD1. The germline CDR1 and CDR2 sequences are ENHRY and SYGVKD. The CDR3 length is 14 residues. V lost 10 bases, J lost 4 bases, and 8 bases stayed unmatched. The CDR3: CATSDRGATGELFF. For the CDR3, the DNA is TGTGCCACCTCAGACAGGGGCGCCACCGGGGAGCTGTTTTTT.